This is a list of T cell receptor beta chains from one sample in a study of blood T cell repertoires in COVID-19. The repertoire was sequenced with immunoSEQ multiplex PCR; TCRdb's copy has only in-frame clones and lacks some. The sample shows about 420,000 clones, 70% to 90% of them seen only once. Sequencing was carried out using peripheral blood. These receptors all stem from a man in his late teens or twenties with COVID-19, enrolled during active disease. CDR3s include the opening cysteine and the closing phenylalanine or tryptophan. D genes are given only for firm matches. Clone size is shown for a subset of rows, as once, few, many or a class of expanded clone.

v_call	d_call	clone_size	j_call	cdr3_nt	cdr3_aa
TRBV11-3	TRBD1	NA	TRBJ2-3	TGTGCCGGAAATGGACAGGGGCATAGAGATACGCAGTATTTT	CAGNGQGHRDTQYF
TRBV7-9	TRBD1	NA	TRBJ2-5	TGTGCCAGCAGCGAACAGGGGTTCCAAGAGACCCAGTACTTC	CASSEQGFQETQYF
TRBV10-3	TRBD1	NA	TRBJ1-1	TGTGCCATCAGTGAGTTGACAGGGGGCTGGACTGAAGCTTTCTTT	CAISELTGGWTEAFF
TRBV7-9	TRBD1	NA	TRBJ1-6	TGTGCCAGCAGCCCGGACAGGGAGTCGTCACCCCTCCACTTT	CASSPDRESSPLHF
TRBV11-2	NA	NA	TRBJ2-7	TGTGCCAGCAGCTTATATGGGCGTTCCTACGAGCAGTACTTC	CASSLYGRSYEQYF
TRBV6-1	NA	NA	TRBJ2-5	TGTGCCAGCAGTGAAGGTCGGGAGACCCAGTACTTC	CASSEGRETQYF
TRBV25-1	NA	NA	TRBJ1-6	TGTGCCAGCCGAAGGGGTATAGCTAATTCACCCCTCCACTTT	CASRRGIANSPLHF
TRBV5-1	TRBD2	NA	TRBJ2-7	TGCGCCAGCAGCTTGGGACTAGCGCTCGGCGAGCAGTACTTC	CASSLGLALGEQYF
TRBV30	NA	NA	TRBJ2-1	TGTGCCTGGCACGATTTCCAAGGCGGCTACAATGAGCAGTTCTTC	CAWHDFQGGYNEQFF
TRBV6-2/TRBV6-3	TRBD2	NA	TRBJ2-5	TGTGCCAGCAGTTTGCTACTAGCGGGCCAAGAGACCCAGTACTTC	CASSLLLAGQETQYF
TRBV11-2	TRBD2	NA	TRBJ2-2	TGTGCCAGCAGCTTAGTGTCGTCTAGCGGGATTTCTCCGTTTTTT	CASSLVSSSGISPFF
TRBV19	TRBD2	NA	TRBJ2-7	TGTGCCAGTAGTAGGACTAGTGGCGAGCAGTACTTC	CASSRTSGEQYF
TRBV27	NA	NA	TRBJ1-6	TGTGCCAGCAGTCCGAGGACAGCTAATTCACCCCTCCACTTT	CASSPRTANSPLHF
TRBV29-1	TRBD2	NA	TRBJ2-1	TGCAGCGTTGAAGGGGCGGGAGGGTCTTACAATGAGCAGTTCTTC	CSVEGAGGSYNEQFF
TRBV28	NA	NA	TRBJ1-1	TGTGCCAGCAGTTCACCCGGGGAAGGCACTGAAGCTTTCTTT	CASSSPGEGTEAFF
TRBV19	NA	NA	TRBJ1-1	TGTGCCAGTAGTATAGATGGTGAACAGGTCCAAGCTTTCTTT	CASSIDGEQVQAFF
TRBV10-1	NA	NA	TRBJ2-3	TGCGCCAGCAGTCTGAGTTACACAGATACGCAGTATTTT	CASSLSYTDTQYF
TRBV19	NA	NA	TRBJ1-2	TGTGCCAGTAAGCCCCGGGAGGGGAACTATGGCTACACCTTC	CASKPREGNYGYTF
TRBV11-2	NA	NA	TRBJ1-2	TGTGCCAGCAGCTTAGGCCTCACTGCTTATGGCTACACCTTC	CASSLGLTAYGYTF
TRBV19	NA	NA	TRBJ2-7	TGTGCCAGTAGTATAAACGGGAAGGCAGTGGGGGAGCAGTACTTC	CASSINGKAVGEQYF
TRBV13	TRBD2	NA	TRBJ2-7	TGTGCCAGCAGCCTCAACGCGCGGGGGAGCTCCTACGAGCAGTACTTC	CASSLNARGSSYEQYF
TRBV15	NA	NA	TRBJ2-1	TGTGCCACCAGCATCGATGCGGGGGCCGTCTACAATGAGCAGTTCTTC	CATSIDAGAVYNEQFF
TRBV3-1/TRBV3-2	NA	NA	TRBJ2-7	TGTGCCAGCAGCCGACAGGGAGGATTCTACGAGCAGTACTTC	CASSRQGGFYEQYF
TRBV27	TRBD1	few	TRBJ1-6	TGTGCCACCAAAAAACAGGGGGCTATTGATTCACCCCTCCACTTT	CATKKQGAIDSPLHF
TRBV9	TRBD2	once	TRBJ2-1	TGTGCCAGCAGATCCGGACTAGCGGGGGGGCCCGGGAATGAGCAGTTCTTC	CASRSGLAGGPGNEQFF
TRBV5-1	NA	NA	TRBJ2-5	TGCGCCAGCAGCTCCTTCGGTGCGCTAGAAGAGACCCAGTACTTC	CASSSFGALEETQYF
TRBV24-1	TRBD1	NA	TRBJ1-3	TGTGCCACCAGTGATTCCGGACAGGGGGTCACTGGAAACACCATATATTTT	CATSDSGQGVTGNTIYF
TRBV18	TRBD1	NA	TRBJ1-2	TGTGCCAGCTCTCCTGGACAGGGCCTAAATGGCTACACCTTC	CASSPGQGLNGYTF
TRBV3-1/TRBV3-2	NA	NA	TRBJ1-1	TGTGCCGCGGGGGAGGGGACTGAAGCTTTCTTT	CAAGEGTEAFF
TRBV5-4	TRBD1	NA	TRBJ1-1	TGTGCCAGCAGCATGAGGGGACAGGGGGCCATGAACACTGAAGCTTTCTTT	CASSMRGQGAMNTEAFF
TRBV11-3	TRBD1	NA	TRBJ2-7	TGTGCCAGCAGCACCAGGTGGGGGACAGGGGTGAGGTACGAGCAGTACTTC	CASSTRWGTGVRYEQYF
TRBV7-8	TRBD2	few	TRBJ2-7	TGTGCCAGCAGCTTAGCCCGGACTAGCGCTGACGAGCAGTACTTC	CASSLARTSADEQYF
TRBV4-1	NA	NA	TRBJ1-1	TGCGCCAGCAGCCCCACAGCGGGCCGGAACACTGAAGCTTTCTTT	CASSPTAGRNTEAFF
TRBV11-3	NA	NA	TRBJ2-3	TGTGCCAGCGGGTTAGGACAAGATACGCAGTATTTT	CASGLGQDTQYF
TRBV6-5	NA	NA	TRBJ1-3	TGTGCCAGCAGTTACAGAGCTGAGACTGGAAACACCATATATTTT	CASSYRAETGNTIYF
TRBV5-4	NA	NA	TRBJ1-2	TGTGCCAGCAGCTTGAGGGGCGCCGGAGTTGGCTACACCTTC	CASSLRGAGVGYTF
TRBV5-8	NA	NA	TRBJ1-1	TGTGCCAGCGCGGAGGTTAGCACTGAAGCTTTCTTT	CASAEVSTEAFF
TRBV5-4	TRBD1	once	TRBJ1-2	TGTGCCAGCAGCCCCCGGGACAGGGGAAGGGGCTACACCTTC	CASSPRDRGRGYTF
TRBV6-6	NA	few	TRBJ2-5	TGTGCCAGCAGCTACGGGAGGCAGGGGGCTGAGACCCAGTACTTC	CASSYGRQGAETQYF
TRBV18	NA	few	TRBJ2-1	TGTGCCAGCTCACCAGGACTATCCAATGAGCAGTTCTTC	CASSPGLSNEQFF
TRBV7-2	TRBD1	NA	TRBJ2-3	TGTGCCAGAGGGGGACAGAACACAGATACGCAGTATTTT	CARGGQNTDTQYF
TRBV2	TRBD2	NA	TRBJ2-3	TGTGCCAGCCTTAGTTACTCGCGGGAGCGAACTAGCACAGATACGCAGTATTTT	CASLSYSRERTSTDTQYF
TRBV11-2	TRBD2	once	TRBJ2-1	TGTGCCAGCAGCCGACGCTATCGGACTAGCGGGGGGACCTACAATGAGCAGTTCTTC	CASSRRYRTSGGTYNEQFF
TRBV6-2/TRBV6-3	NA	NA	TRBJ2-5	TGTGCCAGCAGTTACAGGGGCCAGGGGGGAGAGACCCAGTACTTC	CASSYRGQGGETQYF
TRBV4-1	NA	NA	TRBJ1-1	TGCGCCAGCAGCCAACGTGACGTAGGGGCTGCTTTCTTT	CASSQRDVGAAFF
TRBV5-1	TRBD1	NA	TRBJ2-7	TGCGCCAGCAGCTCAAGGACAGGCCACTCCTACGAGCAGTACTTC	CASSSRTGHSYEQYF
TRBV10-2	TRBD1	NA	TRBJ2-7	TGCGCCAGCAGTGGGGACAGGGGGTACGAGCAGTACTTC	CASSGDRGYEQYF
TRBV27	TRBD1	NA	TRBJ2-5	TGTGCCAGCAGTTCCTTGACAGGGGAAGAGACCCAGTACTTC	CASSSLTGEETQYF
TRBV6-5	TRBD1	NA	TRBJ2-5	TGTGCCAGCAGCGGACAGGGCTGGGAGACCCAGTACTTC	CASSGQGWETQYF
TRBV5-1	TRBD1	NA	TRBJ2-1	TGCGCCAGCAGCTTACGACAGGGTGTGGATGAGCAGTTCTTC	CASSLRQGVDEQFF
TRBV19	NA	NA	TRBJ1-6	TGTGCCAGTAGACACAGCTCCTATAATTCACCCCTCCACTTT	CASRHSSYNSPLHF
TRBV11-3	TRBD2	NA	TRBJ2-3	TGTGCCAGCAGCTTGGGCACTAGCGGGGGTCCCTCAGATACGCAGTATTTT	CASSLGTSGGPSDTQYF
TRBV3-1/TRBV3-2	NA	NA	TRBJ2-2	TGTGCCAGCAGCAAAACTTCCCGGGTCACCGGGGAGCTGTTTTTT	CASSKTSRVTGELFF
TRBV24-1	NA	NA	TRBJ2-1	TGTGCCACCTCCCAGGGGTTGTCTGAGCAGTTCTTC	CATSQGLSEQFF
TRBV28	NA	once	TRBJ2-5	TGTGCCAGCAGTTCTCGGGAGAGCGAGACCCAGTACTTC	CASSSRESETQYF